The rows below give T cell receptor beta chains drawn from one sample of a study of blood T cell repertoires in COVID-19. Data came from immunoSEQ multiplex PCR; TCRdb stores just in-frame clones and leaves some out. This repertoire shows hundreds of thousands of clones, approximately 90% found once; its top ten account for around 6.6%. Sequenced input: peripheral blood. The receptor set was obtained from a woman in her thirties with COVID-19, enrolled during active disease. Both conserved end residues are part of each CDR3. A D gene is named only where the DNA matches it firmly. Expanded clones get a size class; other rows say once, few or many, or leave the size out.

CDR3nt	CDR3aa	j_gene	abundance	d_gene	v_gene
TGTGCCAGAAGGCCTAGCGGGGTTGACCAAGAGACCCAGTACTTC	CARRPSGVDQETQYF	TRBJ2-5	once	TRBD2	TRBV5-3
TGTGCCAGCAGTTTGACAGGGGTGAACACTGAAGCTTTCTTT	CASSLTGVNTEAFF	TRBJ1-1	-	TRBD1	TRBV6-5
TGTGCCAGCAGCCCCCAGGTTGGGGGCCACAATGAGCAGTTCTTC	CASSPQVGGHNEQFF	TRBJ2-1	-	-	TRBV11-2
TGTGCCAGCAGCTTCGGACAGGGGAGGGACGAGCAGTACTTC	CASSFGQGRDEQYF	TRBJ2-7	once	TRBD1	TRBV5-4
TGTGCCAGCAGCGTAGAGGCAGGAAACACTGAAGCTTTCTTT	CASSVEAGNTEAFF	TRBJ1-1	-	-	TRBV9
TGTGCCAGCAGCAGACTAGCGGGGGACAATGAGCAGTTCTTC	CASSRLAGDNEQFF	TRBJ2-1	-	TRBD2	TRBV28
TGTGCCAGCAGCCCGCGTAGGCGGTCTAATGTAGGCAATCAGCCCCAGCATTTT	CASSPRRRSNVGNQPQHF	TRBJ1-5	-	-	TRBV6-2/TRBV6-3
TGTGCCAGTAGCACTGGACTAGCGGGAGACAATGAGCAGTTCTTC	CASSTGLAGDNEQFF	TRBJ2-1	-	TRBD2	TRBV19
TGTGCCAGCAGGGACACGTGGAACACTGAAGCTTTCTTT	CASRDTWNTEAFF	TRBJ1-1	-	-	TRBV25-1
TGCGCCAGCAGAGAACGACTAGCGGGAGGCAACACCGGGGAGCTGTTTTTT	CASRERLAGGNTGELFF	TRBJ2-2	few	TRBD2	TRBV4-3
TGTGCCAGCAGCTCTTTCACAGATACGCAGTATTTT	CASSSFTDTQYF	TRBJ2-3	-	-	TRBV11-3
TGTGCCAGCAGTTTACTGCCTAGCGGGGGGGCGTATGAGCAGTTCTTC	CASSLLPSGGAYEQFF	TRBJ2-1	-	TRBD2	TRBV27
TGTGCCAGCAGCTCGGACACCCGGGAGCTGTTTTTT	CASSSDTRELFF	TRBJ2-2	-	-	TRBV11-3
TGTGCCAGCAGTTTTATATGGGGGCCAAAGGTACCCCTCCACTTT	CASSFIWGPKVPLHF	TRBJ1-6	-	-	TRBV6-5
TGTGCCAGCAGCCAGGGGCCCGCGAGTAATACGCAGTATTTT	CASSQGPASNTQYF	TRBJ2-3	-	-	TRBV3-1/TRBV3-2
TGTGCCAGCAGCCTAAGGGAGGTGGATCAGCCCCAGCATTTT	CASSLREVDQPQHF	TRBJ1-5	once	-	TRBV2
TGTGCCAGCAGCGCCCCAACAGGAGGGGAGCTGTTTTTT	CASSAPTGGELFF	TRBJ2-2	-	-	TRBV5-8
TGTGCCAGCAGCTCCGGGACTAGGACGATAGAGACCCAGTACTTC	CASSSGTRTIETQYF	TRBJ2-5	-	TRBD2	TRBV9
TGTGCCAGCAGCCGGGGGGACTACGAGCAGTACTTC	CASSRGDYEQYF	TRBJ2-7	-	TRBD2	TRBV7-9
TGTGCCAGCAGTTCGGACAGGGAAATAAACACCATATATTTT	CASSSDREINTIYF	TRBJ1-3	-	TRBD1	TRBV28
TGCAGCACCTCCGGGACAGGGACCTACAATGAGCAGTTCTTC	CSTSGTGTYNEQFF	TRBJ2-1	-	TRBD1	TRBV29-1
TGTGCCAGCAGCCCATTAGCGGGAGGGCGAACCGGGGAGCTGTTTTTT	CASSPLAGGRTGELFF	TRBJ2-2	few	TRBD2	TRBV7-2
TGTGCCAGCAGTTACTCGCCCTATCGGGAGACCCAGTACTTC	CASSYSPYRETQYF	TRBJ2-5	-	-	TRBV6-5
TGCGCCAGCAGTGTGGGAGGGCAGCAAGAGACCCAGTACTTC	CASSVGGQQETQYF	TRBJ2-5	-	TRBD2	TRBV10-1
TGTGCCAGCAGCGCGGGGGGGTGGGACAATGAGCAGTTCTTC	CASSAGGWDNEQFF	TRBJ2-1	-	TRBD2	TRBV5-4
TGCGCCAGCAGCTTGGGTTTCGGGGAAATTCACACTGAAGCTTTCTTT	CASSLGFGEIHTEAFF	TRBJ1-1	-	-	TRBV5-1
TGTGCCAGCAGCTTGGGTTGGGGACTAGATTTCTACAATGAGCAGTTCTTC	CASSLGWGLDFYNEQFF	TRBJ2-1	-	TRBD2	TRBV7-9
TGTGCCAGCTCACCACGGGGACAGGGAGGAGGAAACACCATATATTTT	CASSPRGQGGGNTIYF	TRBJ1-3	-	TRBD1	TRBV18
TGTGCCAGCAGCGATGCGGGACTAGCGGGAGTTGGGAACACCGGGGAGCTGTTTTTT	CASSDAGLAGVGNTGELFF	TRBJ2-2	-	TRBD2	TRBV28
TGTGCCAGCAGCCCAGGCGCGATCAACTATGGCTACACCTTC	CASSPGAINYGYTF	TRBJ1-2	-	-	TRBV14
TGTGCCACCAGTGATTTGGGGAGTGGCAATCAGCCCCAGCATTTT	CATSDLGSGNQPQHF	TRBJ1-5	-	-	TRBV24-1
TGCGCCAGCGCAGGGGAGAATCAGCCCCAGCATTTT	CASAGENQPQHF	TRBJ1-5	-	-	TRBV10-2
TGTGCCAGCAGCCAGGGTGACACTGAAGCTTTCTTT	CASSQGDTEAFF	TRBJ1-1	-	-	TRBV6-5
TGTGCCAGCAGCCACGGAGGAACCGGGGAGCTGTTTTTT	CASSHGGTGELFF	TRBJ2-2	-	-	TRBV28
TGTGCCAGCAGTTATGCCCGGGACACCTACACCTACGAGCAGTACTTC	CASSYARDTYTYEQYF	TRBJ2-7	once	-	TRBV6-2/TRBV6-3
TGTGCCAGCAGCTTGGCCGCTGGGGGCGTCTATAATTCACCCCTCCACTTT	CASSLAAGGVYNSPLHF	TRBJ1-6	-	-	TRBV5-6
TGTGCCAGCTCACCCGGACGGACTAGAACGGGCGATGAGCAGTTCTTC	CASSPGRTRTGDEQFF	TRBJ2-1	-	TRBD2	TRBV18
TGTGCCAGCAGCTTGGGGAGGGGACTAGCGGGGGAGGTAGATACGCAGTATTTT	CASSLGRGLAGEVDTQYF	TRBJ2-3	-	TRBD2	TRBV5-4
TGTGCCAGCAGCGCAGTAAAAAATGAGCAGTTCTTC	CASSAVKNEQFF	TRBJ2-1	-	-	TRBV9
TGTGCCAGCAGCTCCCGAACAGGGTACGAAGGCGGGAGGGCCGCAGATACGCAGTATTTT	CASSSRTGYEGGRAADTQYF	TRBJ2-3	few	TRBD2	TRBV11-3
TGTGCCAGCAGCCAAGTATCTACGTCCCAGTACTTC	CASSQVSTSQYF	TRBJ2-5	-	-	TRBV14
TGTGCCAGCAGTTACTCAGGGCAGGGTGACTACGAGCAGTACTTC	CASSYSGQGDYEQYF	TRBJ2-7	-	-	TRBV6-6
TGTGCCAGCAGCCCGGGACTAGCGGGTAATACGCAGTATTTT	CASSPGLAGNTQYF	TRBJ2-3	-	TRBD2	TRBV5-4
TGTGCCAGCGGACAGGGAGCATCTGGCTACACCTTC	CASGQGASGYTF	TRBJ1-2	-	TRBD1	TRBV12-3/TRBV12-4
TGTGCCAGCAGACCTCAGAATTATAATTCACCCCTCCACTTT	CASRPQNYNSPLHF	TRBJ1-6	-	-	TRBV27
TGTGCCAGCAGTTCTAAAGAGGGAGGGGCCCATGGCTACACCTTC	CASSSKEGGAHGYTF	TRBJ1-2	once	-	TRBV27
TGTGCCAGCAGTCGTCTAGACGGAGTGTACCAAGAGACCCAGTACTTC	CASSRLDGVYQETQYF	TRBJ2-5	-	-	TRBV13
TGTGCCAGTAGTACCCCCCGTCTTGGCGGGAGCCCAGATACGCAGTATTTT	CASSTPRLGGSPDTQYF	TRBJ2-3	few	TRBD2	TRBV19
TGTGCCAGCAGCACGACAGGGAACACCGGGGAGCTGTTTTTT	CASSTTGNTGELFF	TRBJ2-2	many	-	TRBV11-3
TGCAGCGTTGCGGGACAGCTAGCCAAAAACATTCAGTACTTC	CSVAGQLAKNIQYF	TRBJ2-4	-	TRBD1	TRBV29-1
TGCGCCAGCAGCCAAGTTAGGGGGCGAGGAGGCTACACCTTC	CASSQVRGRGGYTF	TRBJ1-2	-	TRBD1	TRBV4-3
TGTGCCAGCAGCTCAGGACAGGGGTGGGAAAAACTGTTTTTT	CASSSGQGWEKLFF	TRBJ1-4	-	TRBD1	TRBV7-2
TGTGCCAGCAGCTTAGCCAGTTTCGACTACAATGAGCAGTTCTTC	CASSLASFDYNEQFF	TRBJ2-1	-	-	TRBV7-8
TGTGCCAGCAGCCAAGAGCATCTGCGGGAGAGGAGGGAGCTGTTTTTT	CASSQEHLRERRELFF	TRBJ2-2	-	TRBD2	TRBV3-1/TRBV3-2
TGTGCCAGCAGTGAGAGAGGAGGGCCAGATACGCAGTATTTT	CASSERGGPDTQYF	TRBJ2-3	-	-	TRBV6-1
TGCGCCAGCAGCTCCACAGGGGGTAGTCTGGAGACCCAGTACTTC	CASSSTGGSLETQYF	TRBJ2-5	-	TRBD1	TRBV5-1
TGTGCCAGCAGCTCGGGACTGACCTATGGCTACACCTTC	CASSSGLTYGYTF	TRBJ1-2	-	-	TRBV7-9
TGTGCCATCAGTGAGAGGGCGAGCGGTTCCACCGGGGAGCTGTTTTTT	CAISERASGSTGELFF	TRBJ2-2	-	-	TRBV10-3
TGTGCCAGCAGCGTAGTGAGCGGGCCTTACAATGAGCAGTTCTTC	CASSVVSGPYNEQFF	TRBJ2-1	-	-	TRBV9